This TCR beta chain was obtained from a study of patients and donors after allogeneic stem cell transplantation. TCRdb reprocessed the RT-PCR reads via MiXCR and lists one record per CDR3 protein. Found here are approximately 1,500 distinct CDR3 sequences, around 26% of them singletons; the top ten hold 39%. Per the germline V gene, CDR1 is MNHNS and CDR2 is SASEGT. The CDR3 is 11 residues long. Trimming stripped 6 bases from V and 5 bases from J, with 6 bases between. This clonotype was detected only a few times. This TCR was recovered from a human donor who was either an allogeneic HSCT recipient or a stem cell or donor lymphocyte infusion donor (not recorded which). It is not recorded whose cells these are; they may come from a transplant donor. Sequenced sample: blood, either unsorted or a sorted T cell fraction (not recorded which). J is TRBJ2-3 and V is TRBV6-1; the D is unclear. The CDR3 DNA reads TGTGCCAGCAGCCGTGGAGATACGCAGTATTTT. Protein: CASSRGDTQYF.